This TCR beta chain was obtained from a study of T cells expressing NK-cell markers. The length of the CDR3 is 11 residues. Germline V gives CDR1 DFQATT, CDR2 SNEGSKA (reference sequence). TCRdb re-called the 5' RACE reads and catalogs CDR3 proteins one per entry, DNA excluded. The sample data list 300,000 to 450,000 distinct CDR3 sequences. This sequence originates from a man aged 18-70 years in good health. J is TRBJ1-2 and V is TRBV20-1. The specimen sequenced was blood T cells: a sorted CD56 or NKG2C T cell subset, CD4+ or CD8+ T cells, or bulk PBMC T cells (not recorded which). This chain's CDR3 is CSARPTRGYTF.